This TCR beta chain was profiled in a study of cytomegalovirus exposure and HLA in healthy donors. Across the whole study: The 120 validation repertoires were reported in a later analysis to have been generated on the same platform as the roughly 700 first-cohort repertoires. Regarding the study as a whole: Reported results showed that the classifier diagnosed cytomegalovirus status with high specificity and sensitivity. In vitro data verified a few CMV-associated chains as specific for CMV antigens.

The assay was immunoSEQ multiplex PCR, and TCRdb's table has in-frame clones only and misses some. The sample holds some 170,000 clones; under 90% are singletons and the top ten take 9% to 12%. Concerning this clone: Antigen unknown.

The CDR3 is 15 residues long. From germline, CDR1 is SGHRS and CDR2 YFSETQ. Germline trimming cut 4 bases from V and 4 bases from J; bases unmatched to any gene: 9. The V and J genes are TRBV5-1 and TRBJ2-5, with 8 bases identical to TRBD1. Material for sequencing was PBMCs. The sequence derives from a woman under 30 in good health and CMV-seropositive. As DNA, the CDR3 is TGCGCCAGCAGCACCTCCTGGGACAGGCTAGAGACCCAGTACTTC. Translated, it gives CASSTSWDRLETQYF.